The sequence of this TCR beta chain was determined in a study of blood T cells in healthy people across ages (dated by TCRdb to about 2015). In terms of the full investigation: In model experiments, roughly one uniquely barcoded TCR beta cDNA molecule per two T cells was captured by template switching. To track age-related changes in TCR beta repertoire diversity, the study relied on deep sequencing normalized with unique cDNA molecular identifiers. The donors were split into four age groups: young (average around 17 years), middle-aged (more than 35), aged (over 55) and long-lived (approximately 80). For two donors (one aged 18 to 29 and one aged 80 or older), the study analyzed two additional independent replicas of 1 million unique cDNA reads from the same blood draw. The paper as a whole reports these results and caveats: Because profiling used bulk unsorted PBMCs, naive and antigen-experienced compartments could not be compared conclusively. Donor CMV infection status was unknown, potentially confounding age-related changes in expanded clonotypes. Observed TCR beta diversity correlated strongly with the percentage of naive T cells measured by flow cytometry. Estimates of total diversity based on one million sequenced T cells were considered lower bounds and underestimates. The long-lived group showed more naive CD4+ T cells, fewer expanded clones and increased TCR diversity than the aged group, suggesting age selection. Observed TCR beta diversity per million T cells fell roughly linearly with age, and a significant reduction was already apparent by age around 36.

The CDR3 numbers 16 residues from cysteine through phenylalanine. Only CDR3 DNA is held: 48 bases, read in frame from base 1. V loses 4 bases, J loses 4 bases, and the germline ends lie 19 bases apart. The CDR1 and CDR2 encoded by the germline V gene are SGHDN and FVKESK. The approximately 40 donors, aged about 6 to 95 years, were systemically healthy Caucasian individuals from Russia. Approximately 9.3 milliliters of peripheral blood were drawn from each donor into EDTA-treated Vacutainer tubes. Ficoll-Paque density-gradient centrifugation was used to isolate PBMCs, with at least 6.5 million obtained per sample. Total RNA, at least 5 micrograms per sample, was extracted from PBMCs with Trizol reagent. For every donor, flow cytometry on a PBMC aliquot measured the percentage of naive CD45RAhigh/CD27high T cells. Library prep was done by 5' RACE. Sequencing took place on an Illumina HiSeq 2500. The second PCR ran for about 7 to 11 cycles and used a J-beta primer mix along with a sample-barcoded 5' primer. Each TCR beta cDNA molecule received a unique molecular identifier from a template-switch 5' adaptor carrying 12 random nucleotides. Each sample yielded at least 2.5 million CDR3-containing paired-end reads. First-strand cDNA was synthesized from all RNA with the Mint cDNA synthesis kit, primed by a TRBC-specific oligonucleotide. All cDNA was treated with uracil-DNA glycosylase and then went through a first 18-cycle PCR with the universal primers M1SS and BC2_uni_R. Per the original workflow: For normalization, 1 million high-quality reads, each with a distinct molecular identifier, were randomly selected from each sample. Instead of being binned into consensus sequences, reads that shared molecular identifiers were thrown out. MiTCR, run with a Q25 quality threshold and the strictest error-elimination algorithm, handled CDR3 identification, clonotype clustering and error correction. A nonparametric unseen species model with Euler transformation was used to estimate lower-bound total TCR beta diversity. TCRdb took the public reads, trimmed them with fastp at Q25, ran MiXCR for clone calling and kept in-frame beta chains. Under each unique CDR3 protein, matching rows form one entry showing the most common genes and DNA. The V and J calls, along with clone size, are taken from TCRdb and not from the paper's own processing. The sample has more than 600,000 distinct CDR3 sequences on record, 20% to 30% of them singletons. The biggest ten clones account for 9.4% of the sample.

In the case of this clonotype: The target of this receptor is not known. No base-level quality is on record; no much larger clone is a single base apart.

This same sample was also part of a study on T cells of mothers and their children. Drawing on the second study: The donors were nine systemically healthy Caucasian individuals, made up of three mothers and their six children. cDNA synthesis used all of the extracted RNA, with 1.5 ug of RNA in each 15 ul reaction. In the second PCR, the M1S primer added sample barcodes and 2-4 random nucleotides. Each mother yielded over 9.5 million TCR beta CDR3 reads and each child 3 million to 3.5 million reads. TCR recombination output is similarly shaped by thymic selection in related and unrelated pairs, with a minor effect exerted by inherited differences. Normalized repertoire overlap was always found to be slightly, but never significantly, higher in related mother-child pairs than in unrelated mother-child pairs. With a sensitivity of approximately 92 clones per million clonotypes, no persistent microchimeric T cell clones were detected. Deep NGS was used in the study to compare the TCR beta repertoires of mothers and children and to look for features that separate related mother-child pairs from unrelated individuals. On average, the children were approximately 11 +/- 4 years old, while the mothers were around 42 +/- 4 years old. Libraries were sequenced on Illumina HiSeq 2000 with 100+100 nt paired-end reads after adapter ligation with NEBNext reagents. To avoid cross-contamination, the mother libraries and the child libraries were prepared a month apart and sequenced in separate runs. For each donor, somewhere between roughly 450,000 and 2,000,000 distinct TCR beta clonotypes were identified. Naive TCR beta clonotypes were estimated from low-frequency clonotypes matched to each donor's FACS-determined naive share, without sorting.

The source material was blood. The source is a boy between 10 and 17 years old in good health. This sequence uses TRBV14 and TRBJ2-5; a weak D assignment points to TRBD1 (5 bases agree). For the CDR3, the sequence is CASSPIRTGNTETQYF. Here is the DNA: TGTGCCAGCAGCCCTATCCGTACAGGAAATACAGAGACCCAGTACTTC.